Each of the 30 T cell receptor beta chains below was sequenced from the same sample in a study of T cells in narcolepsy (dated 2018 in TCRdb). The receptor library was made with the immunoSEQ multiplex PCR assay. The table was pulled from immuneACCESS by TCRdb, which kept in-frame rearrangements only. Such tables lose some clones; where checked, under half of the loss comes from unresolved V genes, and the rest has no known cause. The sample has tens of thousands of clones on record, approximately 85% of them singletons. The ten largest clones add up to 1.3% of the sample. The sequenced sample consisted of CD45RA- memory CD4+ T cells from PBMCs. In the paper's terms, the cell subset or site label means: memory T cells sorted ex vivo from peripheral blood. Every receptor here comes from a human donor with narcolepsy.

This clone is a singleton in its sample. The chain joins TRBV6-5 to TRBJ1-5, with a tentative D call TRBD1 (6 bases). The CDR3 is made up of 15 amino acids. Trimming stripped 8 bases from V and 4 bases from J, with 18 bases between. The germline V gene encodes CDR1 MNHEY and CDR2 SVGAGI. The CDR3 bases are TGTGCCAGCGGTAGGGGGAGTCAAGATAATCAGCCCCAGCATTTT. This sequence encodes CASGRGSQDNQPQHF.

The chain is built from TRBV6-1 and TRBJ1-1; TRBD1 is a possible D gene (6 bases). The CDR3 sequence is 14 residues long. V was trimmed by 6 bases and J by 5 bases, leaving 16 bases between them. Germline loops: CDR1 MNHNS, CDR2 SASEGT. The CDR3 DNA follows: TGTGCCAGCAGGGGGGCCGAATTTGGTACTGAAGCTTTCTTT. Translated: CASRGAEFGTEAFF.

The chain couples TRBV5-4 to TRBJ2-4; 9 bases are shared with TRBD1. This CDR3 is 15 amino acids long. V trimming: 2 bases; J trimming: 4 bases; junction bases outside the gene matches: 4. The V gene's germline CDR1 is SGHNT and CDR2 YYREEE (reference sequence). The CDR3 reads CASSFRDREKNIQYF. The CDR3 region has the DNA TGTGCCAGCAGCTTCCGGGACAGGGAGAAAAACATTCAGTACTTC.

In its sample, this clone ranks as large. The chain uses TRBV6-1 and TRBJ1-5; unclear D gene. This CDR3 is 13 amino acids long. V was shortened by 4 bases and J by 0 bases, with 4 bases between the two germline ends. CDR1 is MNHNS and CDR2 is SASEGT in the germline V gene. The CDR3 here is CASSGLSNQPQHF. The CDR3 nucleotides read TGTGCCAGCAGTGGCCTTAGCAATCAGCCCCAGCATTTT.

The chain couples TRBV9 to TRBJ2-1, with 7 bases identical to TRBD1. The CDR3 is 15 residues long. The junction had 6 bases not matched to a gene; V was cut back by 0 bases and J by 6 bases. CDR1 SGDLS and CDR2 YYNGEE come from the germline V gene. This CDR3 is CASSVGDRVTNEQFF. The CDR3 bases are TGTGCCAGCAGCGTAGGAGACAGGGTGACCAATGAGCAGTTCTTC. The full variable domain, its missing parts supplied by reference TRBV9 and TRBJ2-1, is DSGVTQTPKHLITATGQRVTLRCSPRSGDLSVYWYQQSLDQGLQFLIQYYNGEERAKGNILERFSAQQFPDLHSELNLSSLELGDSALYFCASSVGDRVTNEQFFGPGTRLTVL.

This chain links TRBV27 with TRBJ1-2; 12 positions agree with TRBD1. The CDR3 runs to 15 residues. Germline lookup yields CDR1 MNHEY and CDR2 SMNVEV (reference sequence). V trimming: 5 bases; J trimming: 8 bases; junction bases outside the gene matches: 9. The CDR3 nucleotides read TGTGCCAGCAGTCCTGGGACAGGGGGCCCTCGGGGCTACACCTTC. Protein product: CASSPGTGGPRGYTF.

This clone has a handful of counts. The chain couples TRBV29-1 to TRBJ1-1; a possible D gene is TRBD1 (5 bases). CDR1 is SQVTM, CDR2 ANQGSEA, per germline. The CDR3 has 14 residues. Trimming stripped 7 bases from V and 5 bases from J, with 20 bases between. The CDR3 loop is CSGIIGAGLTEAFF. The DNA for the CDR3 is TGCAGCGGCATAATAGGGGCCGGGTTGACTGAAGCTTTCTTT.

This rearrangement joins TRBV19 to TRBJ2-3; D assignment may be TRBD1 or TRBD2 (5 bases each). Deletions cut 10 bases from V and 2 bases from J, with 19 bases between. The CDR3 covers 15 residues. Per the germline V gene, CDR1 is LNHDA and CDR2 is SQIVND (reference sequence). The CDR3 region is CATHTGTGYTDTQYF. Written as DNA, the CDR3 is TGTGCCACTCACACCGGGACGGGGTACACAGATACGCAGTATTTT.

The gene calls are TRBV6-1 and TRBJ1-3; TRBD1 aligns across 7 bases. V gave up 6 bases and J gave up 0 bases; unmatched junction bases: 5. This CDR3 is 15 amino acids long. Looked up from germline, CDR1 is MNHNS and CDR2 is SASEGT. The CDR3: CASRGTADSGNTIYF. The CDR3 nucleotides are TGTGCCAGCAGGGGGACAGCCGACTCTGGAAACACCATATATTTT.

To note about this clone: Different DNA sequences within this sample yield the same CDR3. CDR3 region: CASSGTGGIGELFF. CDR3 sequence (DNA): TGTGCCAGTTCCGGGACAGGGGGCATCGGGGAGCTGTTTTTT. V gene TRBV19 combines with J gene TRBJ2-2; 12 positions match TRBD1. CDR1 and CDR2 (germline): LNHDA, SQIVND (reference sequence). CDR3 length equals 14 residues. The V segment lost 8 bases and the J segment 7 bases; nucleotides outside the gene matches: 5.

The rearrangement links TRBV5-6 to TRBJ2-5; TRBD2 might be the D (5 bases). Germline V gene data show CDR1 as SGHDT and CDR2 as YYEEEE. Trimming removed 3 bases from V and 4 bases from J, with 13 bases in between. The CDR3 runs to 14 residues. CDR3 sequence reads: CASSWSTSGETQYF. CDR3 DNA: TGTGCCAGCAGCTGGAGCACTAGTGGAGAGACCCAGTACTTC.

The chain joins TRBV19 to TRBJ1-2; possible D gene TRBD1, 6 bases. CDR3 length: 19 residues. The V end was cut by 1 base, the J end by 4 bases, with 25 bases between. From germline, CDR1 is LNHDA and CDR2 SQIVND (reference sequence). Written as DNA, the CDR3 is TGTGCCAGTAGTATAGGTTCGCAACAGGGTAAACTGGTCGGCTATGGCTACACCTTC. Protein sequence: CASSIGSQQGKLVGYGYTF.

In this sample, this clone turned up a few times. V gene TRBV27 combines with J gene TRBJ2-7; TRBD2 matches 9 bases. This CDR3 is built from 14 residues. With 6 bases clipped from V and 3 bases from J, the junction kept 6 bases outside the gene matches. Germline lookup yields CDR1 MNHEY and CDR2 SMNVEV (reference sequence). CDR3 sequence reads: CASSRKREDYEQYF. CDR3 nucleotides: TGTGCCAGCAGCAGGAAGCGGGAGGACTACGAGCAGTACTTC.

This chain links TRBV15 with TRBJ2-1; D is possibly TRBD2 (6 bases). Trimming removed 6 bases at V and 3 bases at J, with 15 bases between. The CDR3 is 15 residues long. Germline CDR1 reads LNHNV; CDR2 reads YYDKDF (reference sequence). The CDR3, as DNA: TGTGCCACCAGACAAGGAGGGTTCGGCTACAATGAGCAGTTCTTC. It translates to CATRQGGFGYNEQFF.

The V gene is TRBV5-1, the J gene TRBJ2-1; 11 bases align to TRBD2. The V and J ends lost 4 bases and 12 bases, in that order; junction bases with no gene match: 15. The CDR3 is 16 amino acids. CDR1 and CDR2 from the germline V gene are SGHRS and YFSETQ. CDR3 residues: CASSHLTSGGPRGQFF. CDR3 DNA: TGCGCCAGCAGCCATCTTACTAGCGGGGGCCCCCGCGGGCAGTTCTTC.

The chain is built from TRBV14 and TRBJ2-3; D not resolved. Germline CDR1 is SGHDN and CDR2 is FVKESK. With 3 bases removed from V and 5 bases from J, the gap between germline ends came to 12 bases. The CDR3 has 14 amino acids. The chain's CDR3 is CASSHRQRLDTQYF. The CDR3 nucleotides read TGTGCCAGCAGCCATCGACAAAGGCTAGATACGCAGTATTTT.

The chain employs TRBV19 and TRBJ2-3; 8 nucleotides line up with TRBD2. The CDR3 is made up of 15 amino acids. Germline V lookup: CDR1 LNHDA, CDR2 SQIVND (reference sequence). After removal of 3 bases from V and 2 bases from J, the junction contained 4 bases not matched to a gene. The CDR3 protein is CASSILLAVTDTQYF. In nucleotides, the CDR3 is TGTGCCAGTAGTATCCTACTAGCGGTCACAGATACGCAGTATTTT.

The J gene is TRBJ2-7, the V gene TRBV29-1; weak D call: TRBD1 (5 bases). CDR3 length equals 12 residues. With 5 bases removed from V and 6 bases from J, the gap between germline ends came to 14 bases. Germline values: CDR1 SQVTM, CDR2 ANQGSEA. CDR3 DNA sequence: TGCAGCGTTACCCAGGGATTGGGCGAGCAGTACTTC. This encodes CSVTQGLGEQYF.

CDR3 nucleotides: TGTGCCAGCTCACCCTCCGGGACAGGGGTTGGAAACACCATATATTTT. Translation: CASSPSGTGVGNTIYF. The chain joins TRBV18 to TRBJ1-3; 10 bases are a match to TRBD1. The CDR3 contains 16 residues. From germline, CDR1 is KGHSH and CDR2 LQKENI. Trimming took 3 bases from V and 3 from J; bases not matched to a gene: 5.

V is TRBV2 and J is TRBJ1-5; no clear D. The CDR3 extends over 13 amino acids. The ends were cut back, 7 bases at V and 4 bases at J, with 11 bases in the middle. Germline V gives CDR1 SNHLY, CDR2 FYNNEI. As DNA, the CDR3 is TGTGCCAGCAAGAGGGATCCGAATCAGCCCCAGCATTTT. It is translated as CASKRDPNQPQHF.

The chain recombines TRBV25-1 with TRBJ2-3; D is possibly TRBD1 (6 bases). This CDR3 spans 16 amino acids. The germline CDR1 and CDR2 sequences are MGHDK and SYGVNS. Deletions cut 5 bases from V and 4 bases from J, with 19 bases between. The CDR3 reads CASSLTTRGSPDTQYF. CDR3 sequence (DNA): TGTGCCAGCAGTTTGACCACCAGGGGATCCCCAGATACGCAGTATTTT.

With respect to this clone: The sample has other DNA sequences that encode this CDR3 too. This chain uses TRBV27 with TRBJ2-6, with D perhaps matching TRBD1 or TRBD2 (5 bases each). The CDR3 runs 18 residues. V was shortened by 7 bases and J by 0 bases, with 19 bases between the two germline ends. Germline assignment: CDR1 MNHEY and CDR2 SMNVEV (reference sequence). The CDR3 is CASIPRYRDLSGANVLTF. The CDR3 DNA is TGTGCCAGCATCCCCCGTTACCGGGACCTCTCTGGGGCCAACGTCCTGACTTTC.

The gene calls are TRBV19 and TRBJ1-1; possible D gene TRBD1, 5 bases. The V end was cut by 6 bases, the J end by 2 bases, with 13 bases between. The CDR3 totals 14 residues. Germline values: CDR1 LNHDA, CDR2 SQIVND (reference sequence). CDR3 sequence (DNA): TGTGCCAGTAGGGAGGTTGGGGGAAACACTGAAGCTTTCTTT. Its translation is CASREVGGNTEAFF.

The DNA of the CDR3 is TGTGCCAGCAGCGTAACTCCCCTCGGGGGCTCTGGAAACACCATATATTTT. This sequence encodes CASSVTPLGGSGNTIYF. The chain employs TRBV9 and TRBJ1-3; D perhaps matches TRBD1 (5 bases). Trimming removed 1 base from V and 0 bases from J, with 14 bases in between. This CDR3 has 17 amino acids. CDR1 is SGDLS, CDR2 YYNGEE, per germline. Full variable domain (outside the CDR3, taken from reference TRBV9 and TRBJ1-3): DSGVTQTPKHLITATGQRVTLRCSPRSGDLSVYWYQQSLDQGLQFLIQYYNGEERAKGNILERFSAQQFPDLHSELNLSSLELGDSALYFCASSVTPLGGSGNTIYFGEGSWLTVV.

Regarding this clone: The junction and the germline gene differ at one end; a read error may be behind it. This rearrangement joins TRBV19 to TRBJ2-1; D is unresolved. CDR1 is LNHDA and CDR2 is SQIVND in the germline V gene (reference sequence). This CDR3 has 14 amino acids. CDR3 nucleotide sequence: TGTGCCAGTAGTTTAGAATCCAACTACAATGAGCAGTTCTTC. Protein sequence: CASSLESNYNEQFF.

The chain links TRBV5-1 to TRBJ2-1; tentative D call: TRBD2 (6 bases). Germline V gives CDR1 SGHRS, CDR2 YFSETQ. Trimming took off 0 bases at V and 9 bases at J, with 16 bases between the two ends. CDR3 length: 15 residues. For the CDR3, the DNA is TGCGCCAGCAGCTTGGAGGCTGTTCGGGGGAGTGAGCAGTTCTTC. Its protein is CASSLEAVRGSEQFF. The full variable domain, in which reference TRBV5-1 and TRBJ2-1 provide the parts outside the CDR3, is KAGVTQTPRYLIKTRGQQVTLSCSPISGHRSVSWYQQTPGQGLQFLFEYFSETQRNKGNFPGRFSGRQFSNSRSEMNVSTLELGDSALYLCASSLEAVRGSEQFFGPGTRLTVL.

V and J are TRBV28 and TRBJ2-1; TRBD2 matches at 10 bases. The germline V gene has CDR1 MDHEN and CDR2 SYDVKM. With 4 bases clipped from V and 8 bases from J, the junction kept 2 bases outside the gene matches. This CDR3 has 13 amino acids. Here the CDR3 DNA reads TGTGCCAGCAGTTCCCTAGCGGGAGATGAGCAGTTCTTC. This sequence encodes CASSSLAGDEQFF.

This clone was seen more than once but under ten times. Other DNA sequences from this sample encode an identical CDR3 as well. The V call is TRBV7-2, the J call TRBJ2-1; no firm D call. Germline assignment: CDR1 SGHTA and CDR2 FQGNSA. Deletions cut 5 bases from V and 1 base from J, with 15 bases between. This CDR3 is 16 amino acids long. CDR3: CASSSGVGWSYNEQFF. In DNA, the CDR3 is TGTGCCAGCAGCAGTGGGGTAGGCTGGTCCTACAATGAGCAGTTCTTC.

The rearrangement links TRBV29-1 to TRBJ2-4, with D uncertain. The CDR3 totals 14 residues. Trimming removed 1 base from V and 6 bases from J, with 13 bases in between. Germline CDR1 is SQVTM and CDR2 is ANQGSEA. In DNA, the CDR3 is TGCAGCGTTGAAGGTCCAGTCGGCGGAAACATTCAGTACTTC. This codes for CSVEGPVGGNIQYF.

The rearrangement links TRBV5-4 to TRBJ2-1, with 9 bases identical to TRBD2. Germline assignment: CDR1 SGHNT and CDR2 YYREEE (reference sequence). The CDR3 has 16 amino acids. V lost 0 bases to trimming and J lost 9 bases; unmatched junction nucleotides: 10. The CDR3 loop is CASSLVAGGRFGEQFF. The CDR3, as DNA: TGTGCCAGCAGCTTGGTCGCGGGAGGGCGTTTCGGTGAGCAGTTCTTC.